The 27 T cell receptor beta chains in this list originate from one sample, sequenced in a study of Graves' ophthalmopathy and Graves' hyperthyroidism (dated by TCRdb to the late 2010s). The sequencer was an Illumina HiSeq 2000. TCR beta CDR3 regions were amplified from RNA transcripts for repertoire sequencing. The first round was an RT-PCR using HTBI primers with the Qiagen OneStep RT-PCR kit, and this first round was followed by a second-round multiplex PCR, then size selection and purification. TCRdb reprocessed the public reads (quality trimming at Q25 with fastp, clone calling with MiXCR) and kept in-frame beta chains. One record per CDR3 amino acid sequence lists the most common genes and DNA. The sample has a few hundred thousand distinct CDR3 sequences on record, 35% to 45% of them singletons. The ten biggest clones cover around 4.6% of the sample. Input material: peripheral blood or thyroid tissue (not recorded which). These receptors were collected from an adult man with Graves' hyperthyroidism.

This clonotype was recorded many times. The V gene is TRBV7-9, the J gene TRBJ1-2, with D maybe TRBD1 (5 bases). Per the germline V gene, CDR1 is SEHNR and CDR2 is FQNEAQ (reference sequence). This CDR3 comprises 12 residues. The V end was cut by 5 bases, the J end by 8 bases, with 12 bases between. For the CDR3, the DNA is TGTGCCAGCAGCCCGACAGCCGGGGGCTACACCTTC. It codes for CASSPTAGGYTF.

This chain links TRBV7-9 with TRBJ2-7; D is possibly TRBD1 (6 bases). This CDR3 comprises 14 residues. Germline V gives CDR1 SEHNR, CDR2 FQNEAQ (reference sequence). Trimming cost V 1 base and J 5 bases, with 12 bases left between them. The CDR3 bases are TGTGCCAGCAGCTTAGGGGGGCTGATCGACGAGCAGTACTTC. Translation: CASSLGGLIDEQYF.

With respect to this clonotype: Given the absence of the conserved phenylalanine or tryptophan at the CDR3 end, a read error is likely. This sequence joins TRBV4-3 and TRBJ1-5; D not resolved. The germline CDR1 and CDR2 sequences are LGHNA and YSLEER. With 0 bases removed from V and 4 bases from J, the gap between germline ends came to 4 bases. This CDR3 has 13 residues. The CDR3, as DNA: TGCGCCAGCAGCCAAGAAAGGAATCAGCCCCAGCATTCT. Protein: CASSQERNQPQHS.

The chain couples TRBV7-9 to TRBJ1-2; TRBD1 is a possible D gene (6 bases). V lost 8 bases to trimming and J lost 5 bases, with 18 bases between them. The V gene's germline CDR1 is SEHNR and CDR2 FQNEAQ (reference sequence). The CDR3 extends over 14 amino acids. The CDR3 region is CASSPPGTKYGYTF. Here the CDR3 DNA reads TGTGCCAGCTCACCTCCCGGGACAAAGTATGGCTACACCTTC.

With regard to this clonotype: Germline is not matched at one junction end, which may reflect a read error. CDR3 protein: CASSQDYGGAEYTF. CDR3 DNA: TGCGCCAGCAGCCAAGATTACGGGGGCGCAGAATACACCTTC. This chain links TRBV7-6 with TRBJ1-2; a weak D match, TRBD1 (6 bases). CDR1 and CDR2 (germline): SGHVS, FNYEAQ. This CDR3 region has 14 residues.

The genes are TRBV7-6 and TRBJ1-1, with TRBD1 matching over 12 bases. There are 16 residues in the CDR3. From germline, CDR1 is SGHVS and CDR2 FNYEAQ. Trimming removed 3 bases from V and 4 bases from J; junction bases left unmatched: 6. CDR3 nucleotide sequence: TGTGCCAGCAGCTTGGGACAGGGGGCGCATAGCACTGAAGCTTTCTTT. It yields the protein CASSLGQGAHSTEAFF. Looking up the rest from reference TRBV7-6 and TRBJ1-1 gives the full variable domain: GAGVSQSPRYKVTKRGQDVALRCDPISGHVSLYWYRQALGQGPEFLTYFNYEAQQDKSGLPNDRFSAERPEGSISTLTIQRTEQRDSAMYRCASSLGQGAHSTEAFFGQGTRLTVV.

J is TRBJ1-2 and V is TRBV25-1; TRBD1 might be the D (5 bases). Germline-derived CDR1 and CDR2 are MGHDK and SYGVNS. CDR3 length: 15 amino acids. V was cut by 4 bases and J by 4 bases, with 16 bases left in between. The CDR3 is CASSVSSRQSYGYTF. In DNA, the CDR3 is TGTGCCAGCAGTGTTTCCTCCAGACAGTCCTATGGCTACACCTTC.

Written as DNA, the CDR3 is TGTGCCAGCAGTTCCCAGGGGGCCTCTAACTATGGCTACACCTTC. It translates to CASSSQGASNYGYTF. The rearrangement uses TRBV6-6 and TRBJ1-2, with 8 nucleotides matching TRBD1. V shed 4 bases, J shed 0 bases, and the junction held 4 bases outside the gene matches. The CDR3 has 15 amino acids. Germline lookup yields CDR1 MNHNY and CDR2 SVGAGI (reference sequence).

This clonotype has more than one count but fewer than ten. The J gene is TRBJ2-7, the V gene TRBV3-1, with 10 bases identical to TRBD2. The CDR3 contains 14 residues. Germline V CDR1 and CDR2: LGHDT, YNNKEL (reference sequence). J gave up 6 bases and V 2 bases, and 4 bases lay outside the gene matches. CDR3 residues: CASSQSVAGGEQYF. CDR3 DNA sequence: TGTGCCAGCAGCCAAAGCGTAGCGGGAGGCGAGCAGTACTTC.

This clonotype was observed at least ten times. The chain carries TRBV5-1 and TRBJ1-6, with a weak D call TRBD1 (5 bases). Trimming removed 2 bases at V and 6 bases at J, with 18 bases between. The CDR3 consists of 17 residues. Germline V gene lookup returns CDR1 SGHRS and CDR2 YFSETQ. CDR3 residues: CASSFGAVNTLNSPLHF. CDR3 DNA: TGCGCCAGCAGCTTTGGGGCCGTCAATACCCTTAATTCACCCCTCCACTTT.

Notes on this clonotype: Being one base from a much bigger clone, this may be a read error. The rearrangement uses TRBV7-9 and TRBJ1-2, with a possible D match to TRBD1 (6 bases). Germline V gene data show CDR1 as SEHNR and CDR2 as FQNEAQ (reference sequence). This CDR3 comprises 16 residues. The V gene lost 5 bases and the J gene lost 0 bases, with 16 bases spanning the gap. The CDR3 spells CASSIWGQTSNYGYTF. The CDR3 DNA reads TGTGCCAGCAGCATCTGGGGGCAGACCTCTAACTATGGCTACACCTTC. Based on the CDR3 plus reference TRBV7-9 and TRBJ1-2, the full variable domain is DTGVSQNPRHKITKRGQNVTFRCDPISEHNRLYWYRQTLGQGPEFLTYFQNEAQLEKSRLLSDRFSAERPKGSFSTLEIQRTEQGDSAMYLCASSIWGQTSNYGYTFGSGTRLTVV.

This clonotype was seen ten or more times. Here the CDR3 reads CASRTGTANEKLFF. As DNA, the CDR3 is TGTGCCAGCAGGACAGGGACCGCCAATGAAAAACTGTTTTTT. The chain joins TRBV2 to TRBJ1-4; 7 bases are a match to TRBD1. The length of the CDR3 is 14 residues. With V trimmed by 6 bases and J by 5 bases, 6 bases remained unmatched. Germline V gene data show CDR1 as SNHLY and CDR2 as FYNNEI.

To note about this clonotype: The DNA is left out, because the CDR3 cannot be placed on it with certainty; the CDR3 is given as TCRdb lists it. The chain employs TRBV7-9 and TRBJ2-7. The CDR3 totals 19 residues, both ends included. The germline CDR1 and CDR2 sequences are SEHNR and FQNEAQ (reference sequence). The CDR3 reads CASSFYICSAQTGPYEQYF.

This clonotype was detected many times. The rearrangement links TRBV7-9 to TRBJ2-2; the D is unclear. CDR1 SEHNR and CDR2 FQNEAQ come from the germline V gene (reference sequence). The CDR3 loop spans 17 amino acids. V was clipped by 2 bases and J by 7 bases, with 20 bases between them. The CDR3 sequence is CASSLLNPGLAGGELFF. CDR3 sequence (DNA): TGTGCCAGCAGCTTACTGAATCCGGGCCTTGCTGGCGGGGAGCTGTTTTTT.

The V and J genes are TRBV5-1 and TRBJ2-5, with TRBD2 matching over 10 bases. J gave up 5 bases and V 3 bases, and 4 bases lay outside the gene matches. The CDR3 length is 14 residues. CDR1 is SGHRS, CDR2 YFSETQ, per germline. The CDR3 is CASSSSGSRETQYF. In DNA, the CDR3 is TGCGCCAGCAGCTCTAGCGGGAGCCGGGAGACCCAGTACTTC.

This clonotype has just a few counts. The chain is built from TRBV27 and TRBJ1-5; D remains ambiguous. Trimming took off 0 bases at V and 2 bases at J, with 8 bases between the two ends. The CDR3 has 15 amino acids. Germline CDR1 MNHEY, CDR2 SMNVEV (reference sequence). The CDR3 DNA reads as TGTGCCAGCAGTTTATCACAGAGAGGCAATCAGCCCCAGCATTTT. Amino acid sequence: CASSLSQRGNQPQHF.

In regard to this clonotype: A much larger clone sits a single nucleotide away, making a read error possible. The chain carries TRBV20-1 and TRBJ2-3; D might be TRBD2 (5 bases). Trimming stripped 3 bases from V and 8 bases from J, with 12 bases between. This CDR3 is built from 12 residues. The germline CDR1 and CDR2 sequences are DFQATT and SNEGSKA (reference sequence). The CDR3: CSASGNVSTQYF. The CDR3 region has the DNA TGCAGTGCTAGCGGGAATGTTTCTACGCAGTATTTT.

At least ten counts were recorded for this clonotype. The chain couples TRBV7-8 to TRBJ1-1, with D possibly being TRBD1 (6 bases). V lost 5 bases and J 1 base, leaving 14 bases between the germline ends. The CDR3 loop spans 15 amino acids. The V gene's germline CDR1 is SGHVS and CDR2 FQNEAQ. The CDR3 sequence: CASSARPGQNTEAFF. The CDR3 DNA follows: TGTGCCAGCAGCGCGAGACCGGGACAGAACACTGAAGCTTTCTTT.

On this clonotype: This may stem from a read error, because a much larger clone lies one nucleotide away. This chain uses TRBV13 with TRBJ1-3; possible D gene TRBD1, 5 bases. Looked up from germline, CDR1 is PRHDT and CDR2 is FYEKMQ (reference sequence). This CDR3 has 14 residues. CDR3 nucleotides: TGTGCCAGTTCGCCCGGGGGTTCTGGAAACACCATGTATTTT. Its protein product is CASSPGGSGNTMYF.

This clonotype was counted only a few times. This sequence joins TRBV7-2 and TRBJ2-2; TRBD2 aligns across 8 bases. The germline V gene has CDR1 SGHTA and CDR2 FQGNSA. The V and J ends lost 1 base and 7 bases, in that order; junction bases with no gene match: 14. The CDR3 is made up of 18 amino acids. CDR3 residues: CASSLEVTGGLHGGELFF. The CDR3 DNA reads TGTGCCAGCAGCTTAGAGGTTACGGGGGGGCTCCATGGCGGGGAGCTGTTTTTT.

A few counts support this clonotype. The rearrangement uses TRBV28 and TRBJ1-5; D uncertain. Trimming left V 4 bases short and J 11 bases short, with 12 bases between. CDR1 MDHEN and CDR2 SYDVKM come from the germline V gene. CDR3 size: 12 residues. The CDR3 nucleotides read TGTGCCAGCAGTTCCGGGGTTGGGGCCCAGCATTTT. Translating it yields CASSSGVGAQHF.

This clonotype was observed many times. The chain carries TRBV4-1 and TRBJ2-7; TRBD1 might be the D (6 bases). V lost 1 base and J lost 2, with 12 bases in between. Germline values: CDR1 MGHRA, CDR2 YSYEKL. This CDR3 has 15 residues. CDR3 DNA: TGCGCCAGCAGCCAAGGGGAAACAGGGACCTACGAGCAGTACTTC. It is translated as CASSQGETGTYEQYF.

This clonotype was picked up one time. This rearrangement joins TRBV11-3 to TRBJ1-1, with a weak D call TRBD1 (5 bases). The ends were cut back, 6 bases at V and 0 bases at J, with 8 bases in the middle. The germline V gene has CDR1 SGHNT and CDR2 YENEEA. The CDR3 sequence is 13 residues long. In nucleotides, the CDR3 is TGTGCCAGCAGGGGACCGTTGAACACTGAAGCTTTCTTT. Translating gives CASRGPLNTEAFF.

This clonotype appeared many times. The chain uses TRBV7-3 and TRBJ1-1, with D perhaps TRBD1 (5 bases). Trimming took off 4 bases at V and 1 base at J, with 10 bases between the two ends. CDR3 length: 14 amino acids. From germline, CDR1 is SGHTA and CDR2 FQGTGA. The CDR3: CASSSGPENTEAFF. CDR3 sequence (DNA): TGTGCCAGCAGCTCGGGACCTGAGAACACTGAAGCTTTCTTT.

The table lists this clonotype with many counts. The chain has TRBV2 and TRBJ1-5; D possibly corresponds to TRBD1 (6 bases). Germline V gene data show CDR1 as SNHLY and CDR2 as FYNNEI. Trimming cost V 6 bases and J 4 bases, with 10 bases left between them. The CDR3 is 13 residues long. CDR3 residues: CASRPQGNQPQHF. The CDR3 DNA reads TGTGCCAGCAGACCACAGGGAAATCAGCCCCAGCATTTT.

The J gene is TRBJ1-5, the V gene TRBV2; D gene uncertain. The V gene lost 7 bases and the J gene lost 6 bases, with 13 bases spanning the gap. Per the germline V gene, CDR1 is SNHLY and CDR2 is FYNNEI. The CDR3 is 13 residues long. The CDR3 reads CASKEPATQPQHF. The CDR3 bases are TGTGCCAGCAAGGAGCCGGCAACTCAGCCCCAGCATTTT.

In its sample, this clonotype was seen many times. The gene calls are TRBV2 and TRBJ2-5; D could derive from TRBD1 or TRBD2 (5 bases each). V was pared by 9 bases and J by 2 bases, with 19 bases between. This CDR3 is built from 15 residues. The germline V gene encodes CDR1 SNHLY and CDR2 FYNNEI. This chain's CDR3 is CASARRGTRQETQYF. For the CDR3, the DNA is TGTGCCAGTGCTAGGCGTGGGACGCGACAAGAGACCCAGTACTTC.